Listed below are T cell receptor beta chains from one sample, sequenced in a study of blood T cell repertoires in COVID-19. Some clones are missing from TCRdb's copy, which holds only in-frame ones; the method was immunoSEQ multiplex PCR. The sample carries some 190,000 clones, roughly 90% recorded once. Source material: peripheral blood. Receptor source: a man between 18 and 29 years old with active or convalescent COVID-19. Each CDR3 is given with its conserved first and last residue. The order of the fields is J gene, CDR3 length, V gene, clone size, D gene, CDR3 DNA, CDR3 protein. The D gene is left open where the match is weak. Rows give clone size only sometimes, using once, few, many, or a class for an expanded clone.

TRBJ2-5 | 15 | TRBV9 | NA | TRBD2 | TGTGCCAGCAGCGACGGGACTAGCGGGGTTGAGACCCAGTACTTC | CASSDGTSGVETQYF
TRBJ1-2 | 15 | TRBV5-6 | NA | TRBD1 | TGTGCCAGCAGCTTATGGACAGGGGTATACTATGGCTACACCTTC | CASSLWTGVYYGYTF
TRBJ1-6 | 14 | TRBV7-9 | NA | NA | TGTGCCATAGAAATCAGGGCCCGGGATTCACCCCTCCACTTT | CAIEIRARDSPLHF
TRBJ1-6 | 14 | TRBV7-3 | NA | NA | TGTGCCAGCAGCTTATCCGGGTTTAGTTCACCCCTCCACTTT | CASSLSGFSSPLHF
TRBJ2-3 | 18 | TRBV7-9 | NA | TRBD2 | TGTGCCAGCAGCTCTCGAATTGATAGCGGGGCCCGCACAGATACGCAGTATTTT | CASSSRIDSGARTDTQYF
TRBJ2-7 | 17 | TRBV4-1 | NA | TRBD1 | TGCGCCAGCAGCCAAGATTTGGGTGGGACAGGGGCCTACGAGCAGTACTTC | CASSQDLGGTGAYEQYF
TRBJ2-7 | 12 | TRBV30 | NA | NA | TGTGCCTGGAGTGTACAGGGCTACGAGCAGTACTTC | CAWSVQGYEQYF
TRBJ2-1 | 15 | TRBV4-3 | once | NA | TGCGCCAGCAGCCAAGGGGGTCGCGGGGATAATGAGCAGTTCTTC | CASSQGGRGDNEQFF
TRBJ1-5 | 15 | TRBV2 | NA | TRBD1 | TGTGCCAGCAGACGACAGGGTCCGAGCAATCAGCCCCAGCATTTT | CASRRQGPSNQPQHF
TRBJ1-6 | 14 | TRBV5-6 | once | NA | TGTGCCAGCAGCTTGGGCGGATATAATTCACCCCTCCACTTT | CASSLGGYNSPLHF
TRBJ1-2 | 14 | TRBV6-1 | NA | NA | TGTGCCAGCAGTGAAGGACAGGTCAACTATGGCTACACCTTC | CASSEGQVNYGYTF
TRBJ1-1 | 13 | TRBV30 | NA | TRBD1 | TGTGCCTGGAGTGCAGGGACAGGGGCCTTTTGTTTCTTT | CAWSAGTGAFCFF
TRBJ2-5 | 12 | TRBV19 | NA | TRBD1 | TGTGCCACATCCGGGACAGGGGAGACCCAGTACTTC | CATSGTGETQYF
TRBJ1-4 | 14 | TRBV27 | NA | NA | TGTGCCAGCAGTCCGGACAGATGGTTTGAAAAACTGTTTTTT | CASSPDRWFEKLFF
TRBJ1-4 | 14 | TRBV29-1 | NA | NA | TGCAGCGTTTTTAAAGGGAGTACTGGGGAAAAACTGTTTTTT | CSVFKGSTGEKLFF
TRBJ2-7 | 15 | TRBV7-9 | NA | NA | TGTGCCAGCAGCTTAGGACTGAACCCCTCCTACGAGCAGTACTTC | CASSLGLNPSYEQYF
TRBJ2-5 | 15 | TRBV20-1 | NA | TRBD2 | TGCAGTGCTAGTTTTGCGGGGGGGCCCCAAGAGACCCAGTACTTC | CSASFAGGPQETQYF
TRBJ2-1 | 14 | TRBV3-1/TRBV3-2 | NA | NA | TGTGCCAGCAGCCAAGGCGGGTCTGTCAGTGAGCAGTTCTTC | CASSQGGSVSEQFF
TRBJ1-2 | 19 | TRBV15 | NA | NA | TGTGCCACCAGCAGACCCAGGGGAAGGAACCCCGACGTTAACTATGGCTACACCTTC | CATSRPRGRNPDVNYGYTF
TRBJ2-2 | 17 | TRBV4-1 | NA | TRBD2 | TGCGCCAGCAGCCAAGTCTATAGTCTAGCGGGGGCCGGGGAGCTGTTTTTT | CASSQVYSLAGAGELFF
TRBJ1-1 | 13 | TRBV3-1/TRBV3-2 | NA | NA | TGTGCCAGCAGCCGTCCCCAACATAACGAAGCTTTCTTT | CASSRPQHNEAFF
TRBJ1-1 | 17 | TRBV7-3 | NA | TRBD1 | TGTGCCAGCAGCACCAACTCCAGGGGGCCCCTGAACACTGAAGCTTTCTTT | CASSTNSRGPLNTEAFF
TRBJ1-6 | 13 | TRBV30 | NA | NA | TGTGCCTGGAGCGGAGGGGAACATTCACCCCTCCACTTT | CAWSGGEHSPLHF
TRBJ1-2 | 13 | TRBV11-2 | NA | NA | TGTGCCAGCAGCCCCGCCAGTAACTATGGCTACACCTTC | CASSPASNYGYTF